Shown below are 11 T cell receptor beta chains from a single sample sequenced in a study of cytomegalovirus exposure and HLA in healthy donors. Both 60 Vbeta primers and 13 Jbeta primers went into the PCR. Using immunoSEQ multiplex PCR, the repertoire was profiled, and TCRdb retains in-frame clones only, with some absent. In the table there are roughly 120,000 clones, roughly 80% of which are singletons. The sequenced sample consisted of PBMCs. All receptors derive from a woman aged 40 to 49 in good health and CMV-seropositive.

The chain carries TRBV29-1 and TRBJ1-1, with D uncertain. CDR3 size: 12 residues. CDR1 and CDR2 from the germline V gene are SQVTM and ANQGSEA. The ends were cut back, 7 bases at V and 2 bases at J, with 11 bases in the middle. CDR3 amino acids: CSARETNTEAFF. CDR3 DNA sequence: TGCAGCGCAAGAGAGACAAACACTGAAGCTTTCTTT.

This clone was found a few times. This chain links TRBV11-2 with TRBJ1-2; 9 nucleotides align to TRBD1. Germline assignment: CDR1 SGHAT and CDR2 FQNNGV. J lost 4 bases, V lost 1 base, and 7 bases had no gene match. The length of the CDR3 is 16 residues. The CDR3 here is CASSLGGTGIIYGYTF. For the CDR3, the DNA is TGTGCCAGCAGCTTAGGCGGGACAGGGATTATCTATGGCTACACCTTC.

The V and J genes are TRBV6-1 and TRBJ2-7, with D perhaps matching TRBD2 (7 bases). CDR1 is MNHNS, CDR2 SASEGT, per germline. With 2 bases removed from V and 5 bases from J, the gap between germline ends came to 16 bases. The CDR3 length is 15 residues. The CDR3 DNA sequence: TGTGCCAGCAGTGAACTGGGGGGCGGGGGCCACGAGCAGTACTTC. Its translation is CASSELGGGGHEQYF.

The sample holds one count of this clone. The J gene is TRBJ1-1, the V gene TRBV11-3; a possible D gene is TRBD1 (6 bases). The germline V gene has CDR1 SGHNT and CDR2 YENEEA. This CDR3 is built from 15 residues. V shed 0 bases and J shed 1 base, with 9 bases lying between them. The CDR3 DNA sequence: TGTGCCAGCAGCTTAGAGGGACAAGAGAACACTGAAGCTTTCTTT. The encoded protein is CASSLEGQENTEAFF.

The chain is built from TRBV5-4 and TRBJ1-3; 8 bases are a match to TRBD1. V shed 3 bases, J shed 4 bases, and the junction held 6 bases outside the gene matches. The CDR3 spans 15 residues. Germline V gene data show CDR1 as SGHNT and CDR2 as YYREEE (reference sequence). The CDR3: CASSSQGARGNTIYF. The CDR3 coding sequence is TGTGCCAGCAGCTCGCAGGGGGCGAGAGGAAACACCATATATTTT. Combining the CDR3 with reference TRBV5-4 and TRBJ1-3 gives the whole variable domain ETGVTQSPTHLIKTRGQQVTLRCSSQSGHNTVSWYQQALGQGPQFIFQYYREEENGRGNFPPRFSGLQFPNYSSELNVNALELDDSALYLCASSSQGARGNTIYFGEGSWLTVV.

This clone was found once. This sequence joins TRBV10-3 and TRBJ1-5, with D tentatively TRBD1 (6 bases). Germline V CDR1 and CDR2: ENHRY, SYGVKD. The V and J ends lost 6 bases and 0 bases respectively, with 27 bases between them. The CDR3 length is 20 residues. The CDR3 reads CAIRGATGIIGYLSNQPQHF. The DNA for the CDR3 is TGTGCCATCAGGGGCGCGACAGGCATAATTGGGTACCTTAGCAATCAGCCCCAGCATTTT.

The chain joins TRBV19 to TRBJ2-6, with TRBD2 matching over 11 bases. The CDR3 runs to 20 residues. Germline CDR1 reads LNHDA; CDR2 reads SQIVND (reference sequence). The V gene end was trimmed by 2 bases and the J gene end by 1 base; junction bases not matched to a gene: 10. The CDR3 reads CASSISGNSGGVSGANVLTF. In DNA form, the CDR3 reads TGTGCCAGTAGTATAAGTGGGAATAGCGGGGGGGTTTCTGGGGCCAACGTCCTGACTTTC.

On this clone: The identical CDR3 is also encoded by other nucleotide sequences in the sample. The chain links TRBV18 to TRBJ1-4; 7 positions match TRBD1. Germline CDR1 and CDR2: KGHSH and LQKENI. The CDR3 sequence is 15 residues long. V lost 1 base to trimming and J lost 3 bases; unmatched junction nucleotides: 2. This CDR3 is CASSPRGQANEKLFF. CDR3 coding DNA: TGTGCCAGCTCACCACGAGGACAGGCTAATGAAAAACTGTTTTTT. The variable domain in full, completed from reference TRBV18 and TRBJ1-4, reads NAGVMQNPRHLVRRRGQEARLRCSPMKGHSHVYWYRQLPEEGLKFMVYLQKENIIDESGMPKERFSAEFPKEGPSILRIQQVVRGDSAAYFCASSPRGQANEKLFFGSGTQLSVL.

The chain recombines TRBV18 with TRBJ2-5; the D gene is possibly TRBD2 (6 bases). Germline-derived CDR1 and CDR2 are KGHSH and LQKENI. This CDR3 region has 15 residues. V shed 5 bases and J shed 2 bases, with 15 bases lying between them. CDR3 DNA sequence: TGTGCCAGCTCAAGGTATCGTGGGGGGCAAGAGACCCAGTACTTC. It codes for CASSRYRGGQETQYF.

This clone was recorded only once. The chain recombines TRBV29-1 with TRBJ2-2; 7 bases map to TRBD1. The CDR3 spans 14 residues. V shed 4 bases, J shed 0 bases, and the junction held 2 bases outside the gene matches. Germline V gene lookup returns CDR1 SQVTM and CDR2 ANQGSEA. The CDR3 reads CSVGDRTNTGELFF. In DNA form, the CDR3 reads TGCAGCGTTGGGGACAGAACGAACACCGGGGAGCTGTTTTTT.

This clone was seen more than once but under ten times. The V call is TRBV12-5, the J call TRBJ1-1; 7 bases are a match to TRBD1. V gave up 5 bases and J gave up 0 bases; unmatched junction bases: 6. Germline CDR1 reads LGHNT; CDR2 reads FRNRAP. The CDR3 covers 15 residues. The CDR3, as DNA: TGTGCTAGTGGTCCCCCCGGGACAGTGAACACTGAAGCTTTCTTT. Translating it yields CASGPPGTVNTEAFF.